A single TCR beta chain is shown here with its context. Its antigen is still unknown. These data belong to a study of OX40 agonist ivuxolimab in advanced cancers. Whole-study results and caveats: Determination of antigen specificity was not performed for the expanded peripheral T cells. There was clonal expansion of CD4+ and CD8+ blood T cells by week 6 at 0.1 to 3.0 mg/kg.

CDR3 size: 12 residues. Germline CDR1 and CDR2: MGHRA and YSYEKL. V was cut by 4 bases and J by 10 bases, with 10 bases left in between. The method was immunoSEQ multiplex PCR; TCRdb's version includes in-frame clones alone and lacks a portion of them. This sample has 50,000 or so clones; 65% to 85% occur once, and the top ten carry around 2%. The sequences come from CD4+ or CD8+ T cells sorted from blood, collected in a trial of the OX40 agonist ivuxolimab. The chain joins TRBV4-1 to TRBJ1-4; D is uncertain. The origin of this receptor is an adult with an advanced solid tumor such as melanoma, head and neck, liver or kidney cancer. The CDR3 spells CASSPLAGKLFF. The DNA of the CDR3 is TGCGCCAGCAGCCCCCTTGCGGGAAAACTGTTTTTT.